Each of the 15 T cell receptor beta chains below was sequenced from the same sample in a study of cytomegalovirus exposure and HLA in healthy donors. The PCR ran on 60 Vbeta and 13 Jbeta primers. Generated by immunoSEQ multiplex PCR, the TCRdb table keeps only in-frame clones and is missing some. The sample consists of around 130,000 clones, 75% to 85% of them appearing once. The source material was PBMCs. The receptors stem from a man aged 30-40 years in good health and CMV-seronegative.

This chain links TRBV9 with TRBJ2-3, with a possible D match to TRBD2 (6 bases). V was cut by 6 bases and J by 1 base, with 12 bases left in between. Germline CDR1 and CDR2: SGDLS and YYNGEE. This CDR3 is built from 14 residues. For the CDR3, the DNA is TGTGCCAGCACCGGAGGGTTGGGCACAGATACGCAGTATTTT. Translating gives CASTGGLGTDTQYF.

This clone was seen a few times. The chain couples TRBV29-1 to TRBJ2-3, with TRBD1 as a possible D gene (5 bases). The germline gives CDR1 SQVTM, CDR2 ANQGSEA. The CDR3 runs to 15 residues. The V end was cut by 1 base, the J end by 4 bases, with 15 bases between. The DNA for the CDR3 is TGCAGCGTTGAAGGGTGGGGCGTCCCTCCAGATACGCAGTATTTT. It specifies CSVEGWGVPPDTQYF.

The V call is TRBV19, the J call TRBJ1-1; D possibly corresponds to TRBD1 (5 bases). CDR3 length equals 14 residues. V was trimmed by 7 bases and J by 4 bases, leaving 16 bases between them. CDR1 and CDR2 (germline): LNHDA, SQIVND (reference sequence). In DNA form, the CDR3 reads TGTGCCAGTACCCCCCTGGGGGGTGGCACTGAAGCTTTCTTT. Residues: CASTPLGGGTEAFF.

This clone showed up just a few times. This sequence joins TRBV2 and TRBJ1-5; 7 positions match TRBD1. The CDR3 runs to 16 residues. V dropped 6 bases and J dropped 2; count of bases not matched to a gene: 10. Germline assignment: CDR1 SNHLY and CDR2 FYNNEI. CDR3 loop: CASRYWGGQGNQPQHF. CDR3 nucleotide sequence: TGTGCCAGCAGGTACTGGGGTGGACAGGGCAATCAGCCCCAGCATTTT.

The V and J genes are TRBV28 and TRBJ2-2; D remains unclear. Trimming took off 5 bases at V and 1 base at J, with 11 bases between the two ends. Germline V gives CDR1 MDHEN, CDR2 SYDVKM. CDR3 size: 15 residues. The DNA of the CDR3 is TGTGCCAGCAGTACACGCGCAGGGAACACCGGGGAGCTGTTTTTT. Protein sequence: CASSTRAGNTGELFF.

The V call is TRBV7-6, the J call TRBJ2-1; 7 nucleotides line up with TRBD1. V lost 0 bases, J lost 10 bases, and 9 bases stayed unmatched. This CDR3 comprises 15 residues. CDR1 is SGHVS, CDR2 FNYEAQ, per germline. The CDR3 sequence: CASSLAISGGFEQFF. DNA of the CDR3: TGTGCCAGCAGCTTAGCTATTTCAGGGGGATTCGAGCAGTTCTTC.

The chain joins TRBV19 to TRBJ2-3; 7 nucleotides line up with TRBD1. There are 12 residues in the CDR3. Trimming took 4 bases from V and 13 from J; bases not matched to a gene: 8. Per the germline V gene, CDR1 is LNHDA and CDR2 is SQIVND (reference sequence). CDR3 nucleotides: TGTGCCAGTAGTACTCCGAGGGGGCCGGAGTATTTT. Translating it yields CASSTPRGPEYF.

The rearrangement joins TRBV29-1 to TRBJ2-7; D is ambiguous. CDR1 is SQVTM, CDR2 ANQGSEA, per germline. CDR3 size: 14 residues. V shed 6 bases and J shed 0 bases, with 15 bases lying between them. The CDR3 loop is CSVTPEWRSYEQYF. CDR3 coding DNA: TGCAGCGTGACCCCGGAGTGGCGCTCCTACGAGCAGTACTTC.

The rearrangement joins TRBV29-1 to TRBJ2-3; 7 bases line up with TRBD1. Germline CDR1 is SQVTM and CDR2 is ANQGSEA. The CDR3 length is 14 residues. Unmatched junction bases numbered 5, after V lost 1 base and J lost 4 bases. The CDR3 sequence: CSVEGGRGSDTQYF. CDR3 bases: TGCAGCGTTGAAGGAGGCAGGGGGTCAGATACGCAGTATTTT.

This sequence joins TRBV7-2 and TRBJ2-7; 7 bases match TRBD1. The germline V gene has CDR1 SGHTA and CDR2 FQGNSA. With 2 bases clipped from V and 0 bases from J, the junction kept 4 bases outside the gene matches. The CDR3 is made up of 15 amino acids. CDR3 loop: CASSLRTGSSYEQYF. The CDR3 coding sequence is TGTGCCAGCAGCTTAAGGACAGGTAGCTCCTACGAGCAGTACTTC.

This chain joins TRBV30 and TRBJ1-1, with a tentative D call TRBD1 (5 bases). CDR3 length: 11 amino acids. CDR1 and CDR2 (germline): GTSNPN, SVGIG (reference sequence). CDR3 loop: CALRGDTEAFF. The CDR3 DNA follows: TGTGCTTTAAGGGGCGACACTGAAGCTTTCTTT.

The chain recombines TRBV13 with TRBJ2-7, with D perhaps matching TRBD1 (5 bases). Germline lookup yields CDR1 PRHDT and CDR2 FYEKMQ (reference sequence). Trimming left V 5 bases short and J 2 bases short, with 10 bases between. The length of the CDR3 is 13 residues. CDR3 protein: CASSVDRTYEQYF. CDR3 coding DNA: TGTGCCAGCAGCGTAGACAGAACCTACGAGCAGTACTTC.

In the case of this clone: An end of the junction does not agree with germline; a read error may underlie this. V gene TRBV4-1 combines with J gene TRBJ1-2, with TRBD1 matching over 10 bases. This CDR3 has 17 amino acids. Germline V gene data show CDR1 as MGHRA and CDR2 as YSYEKL. The CDR3 nucleotides are TGCGCCAGCAGCCAAGATCGCGTAGGACAGGGGGGATATGGCTACCCCTTC. It specifies CASSQDRVGQGGYGYPF.

The V gene is TRBV6-5, the J gene TRBJ2-7; D is uncertain. V was pared by 5 bases and J by 2 bases, with 10 bases between. Germline CDR1 and CDR2: MNHEY and SVGAGI. This CDR3 is built from 13 residues. CDR3 sequence (DNA): TGTGCCAGCAGTAGACAAACGCCCTACGAGCAGTACTTC. Translated: CASSRQTPYEQYF.

This chain joins TRBV5-1 and TRBJ2-7, with 12 nucleotides matching TRBD2. The CDR3 runs 15 residues. V was clipped by 4 bases and J by 5 bases; unmatched bases: 7. Germline-derived CDR1 and CDR2 are SGHRS and YFSETQ. DNA for the CDR3: TGCGCCAGCAGCCCAGAGGGACTAGCGGGCAACGAGCAGTACTTC. Its protein is CASSPEGLAGNEQYF.